What follows are 7 T cell receptor beta chains derived from one specimen sequenced in a study of T-cell memory formation after mild COVID-19. From the 5' RACE reads, TCRdb called clonotypes with MiXCR, one entry per CDR3 protein. In the table there are under 200,000 distinct CDR3 sequences, about 9.9% of which are singletons. The specimen was PBMCs or a T cell subset sorted from them (not recorded which). The receptors stem from a man in his late teens or twenties who had mild COVID-19 (a few samples of this study predate the infection). Cell type and time point are not known.

This clonotype was observed many times. The chain carries TRBV20-1 and TRBJ1-1, with D possibly matching TRBD1 (5 bases). This CDR3 spans 13 amino acids. The V gene lost 0 bases and the J gene lost 6 bases, with 11 bases spanning the gap. The germline V gene encodes CDR1 DFQATT and CDR2 SNEGSKA (reference sequence). CDR3 DNA: TGCAGTGCTAGAGATGGGAAGGGGTCTGAAGCTTTCTTT. Its translation: CSARDGKGSEAFF.

The table lists this clonotype with a few counts. V and J are TRBV3-1 and TRBJ1-5; 8 bases fit TRBD1. This CDR3 has 15 amino acids. Trimming took 4 bases from V and 6 from J; bases not matched to a gene: 8. Germline V lookup: CDR1 LGHDT, CDR2 YNNKEL (reference sequence). Here the CDR3 DNA reads TGTGCCAGCAGCCCAGGACAGGGTCATCGTCAGCCCCAGCATTTT. Its translation is CASSPGQGHRQPQHF.

This clonotype appeared a few times. The chain employs TRBV6-6 and TRBJ2-1, with TRBD1 matching 9 bases. Germline V gene sequence: CDR1 MNHNY, CDR2 SVGAGI (reference sequence). The CDR3 extends over 14 amino acids. The trim removed 2 bases at V and 9 bases at J, leaving 5 bases unmatched. The CDR3 DNA is TGTGCCAGCAGTTACACAGGGGGCACGGGTGAGCAGTTCTTC. It translates to CASSYTGGTGEQFF.

This clonotype was seen ten or more times. V is TRBV5-4 and J is TRBJ1-2; TRBD1 is a possible D gene (5 bases). The CDR3 totals 13 residues. Germline V lookup: CDR1 SGHNT, CDR2 YYREEE (reference sequence). Deletions cut 2 bases from V and 4 bases from J, with 9 bases between. The chain's CDR3 is CASSFGGGYGYTF. The DNA of the CDR3 is TGTGCCAGCAGCTTCGGGGGAGGCTATGGCTACACCTTC.

This clonotype was observed at least ten times. The J gene is TRBJ2-7, the V gene TRBV5-1; D tentatively reads TRBD1 or TRBD2 (5 bases each). Germline-derived CDR1 and CDR2 are SGHRS and YFSETQ. CDR3 length equals 15 residues. Between the trimmed V and J ends, which lost 0 bases and 1 base, there was a span of 11 bases. In DNA, the CDR3 is TGCGCCAGCAGCTTGGGACAGTGGGGGTCCTACGAGCAGTACTTC. It yields the protein CASSLGQWGSYEQYF.

This CDR3 reads CASRQQGSPSTDTQYF. DNA for the CDR3: TGCGCCAGCAGACAGCAGGGCTCCCCTAGCACAGATACGCAGTATTTT. This chain links TRBV5-1 with TRBJ2-3; a possible D gene is TRBD1 (5 bases). Germline values: CDR1 SGHRS, CDR2 YFSETQ. With 5 bases removed from V and 0 bases from J, the gap between germline ends came to 16 bases. The CDR3 is 16 residues long.

This clonotype was seen a few times. The CDR3 loop reads CASSQASGGPGGTYEQYF. CDR3 coding DNA: TGTGCCAGCAGCCAAGCTAGCGGGGGGCCTGGTGGCACCTACGAGCAGTACTTC. J is TRBJ2-7 and V is TRBV4-2; 11 positions agree with TRBD2. J gave up 2 bases and V 1 base, and 10 bases lay outside the gene matches. The CDR3 length is 18 residues. Germline CDR1 is LGHNA and CDR2 is YNFKEQ.